A selection of T cell receptor beta chains follows, all from one sample in a study of beta chain features in type 1 diabetes. The data were produced by immunoSEQ multiplex PCR, yet TCRdb's version contains in-frame clones alone and is incomplete. Altogether 600,000 to 700,000 clones are present, 12% being singletons, with the ten largest covering around 0.12%. The specimen sequenced was naive CD4+ T cells from blood. These receptors originate from a man aged 25-45 years with type 1 diabetes. CDR3s include the opening cysteine and the closing phenylalanine or tryptophan. The order of the fields is J gene, V gene, D gene, clone size, CDR3 DNA, CDR3 protein. D genes are given only for firm matches. Size is stated for part of the rows, as once, few or many counts, or as a class when the clone is expanded.

J: TRBJ1-2
V: TRBV29-1
D: TRBD1
size: few
DNA: TGCAGCGTTGAAGGATACGACAGGGGGAATGGCTACACCTTC
CDR3: CSVEGYDRGNGYTF

J: TRBJ2-1
V: TRBV9
D: TRBD2
size: few
DNA: TGTGCCAGCAGCGTCGCCCATTGGACTAGCTCCTACAATGAGCAGTTCTTC
CDR3: CASSVAHWTSSYNEQFF

J: TRBJ1-2
V: TRBV9
D: NA
size: NA
DNA: TGTGCCAGCAGCCGAGAACTGAGGAACTATGGCTACACCTTC
CDR3: CASSRELRNYGYTF

J: TRBJ2-7
V: TRBV25-1
D: NA
size: NA
DNA: TGTGCCAGCAGTGAATCCATCCCCCCCTACTACGAGCAGTACTTC
CDR3: CASSESIPPYYEQYF

J: TRBJ2-7
V: TRBV14
D: TRBD1
size: NA
DNA: TGTGCCAGCGGGGACAGGGGTAGCTACGAGCAGTACTTC
CDR3: CASGDRGSYEQYF

J: TRBJ2-7
V: TRBV7-2
D: NA
size: NA
DNA: TGTGCCAGCAGCTTAGACTGGGACAATGGCTACGAGCAGTACTTC
CDR3: CASSLDWDNGYEQYF

J: TRBJ2-5
V: TRBV7-2
D: NA
size: few
DNA: TGTGCCAGCAGGAGAACAGGGACCGATCAAGAGACCCAGTACTTC
CDR3: CASRRTGTDQETQYF

J: TRBJ2-7
V: TRBV27
D: NA
size: NA
DNA: TGTGCCAGCAGTTTAACCGTTTCCTACGAGCAGTACTTC
CDR3: CASSLTVSYEQYF

J: TRBJ1-2
V: TRBV4-2
D: TRBD1
size: few
DNA: TGTGCCAGCAGCCAAGAGGGGACAGGCTATGGCTACACCTTC
CDR3: CASSQEGTGYGYTF

J: TRBJ2-2
V: TRBV11-2
D: NA
size: NA
DNA: TGTGCCAGCAGCTTCGTGGAGGGAAGAACCGGGGAGCTGTTTTTT
CDR3: CASSFVEGRTGELFF

J: TRBJ1-1
V: TRBV7-2
D: NA
size: few
DNA: TGTGCCAGCAGCCAAATGGGACCTCCGAACACTGAAGCTTTCTTT
CDR3: CASSQMGPPNTEAFF

J: TRBJ1-2
V: TRBV5-4
D: NA
size: NA
DNA: TGTGCCAGCAGCCCGACAGGCGGATACTATGGCTACACCTTC
CDR3: CASSPTGGYYGYTF

J: TRBJ2-1
V: TRBV4-3
D: NA
size: NA
DNA: TGCGCCAGCAGCCAAGAAAGCGCCGGAAACAATGAGCAGTTCTTC
CDR3: CASSQESAGNNEQFF

J: TRBJ2-4
V: TRBV18
D: NA
size: few
DNA: TGTGCCAGCTCACCCTTAGCCAAAAACATTCAGTACTTC
CDR3: CASSPLAKNIQYF

J: TRBJ2-6
V: TRBV30
D: TRBD1
size: NA
DNA: TGTGCCGGTAGAACAGGGGCAATTCCCTCTGGGGCCAACGTCCTGACTTTC
CDR3: CAGRTGAIPSGANVLTF

J: TRBJ2-2
V: TRBV7-2
D: TRBD1
size: NA
DNA: TGTGCCAGCAGCTTTCCTGTGGGACAGAGCACCGGGGAGCTGTTTTTT
CDR3: CASSFPVGQSTGELFF

J: TRBJ1-2
V: TRBV4-3
D: TRBD1
size: NA
DNA: TGCGCCAGCAGCCAAGATAGAGGACAGGCTGGCTATGGCTACACCTTC
CDR3: CASSQDRGQAGYGYTF

J: TRBJ2-3
V: TRBV11-2
D: NA
size: many
DNA: TGTGCCAGCAGCTTAGGGTATAGCACAGATACGCAGTATTTT
CDR3: CASSLGYSTDTQYF

J: TRBJ2-4
V: TRBV4-1
D: NA
size: few
DNA: TGCGCCAGCAGCCACCTACGGGGCCCCGAGGGGGCCAAAAACATTCAGTACTTC
CDR3: CASSHLRGPEGAKNIQYF

J: TRBJ1-5
V: TRBV7-2
D: TRBD1
size: few
DNA: TGTGCCAGCAGCAATCCGGGACAGGGGAGCAATCAGCCCCAGCATTTT
CDR3: CASSNPGQGSNQPQHF

J: TRBJ1-2
V: TRBV20-1
D: NA
size: few
DNA: TGCAGTTCCCCAACGGTGGGCTACACCTTC
CDR3: CSSPTVGYTF

J: TRBJ2-1
V: TRBV5-6
D: TRBD2
size: few
DNA: TGTGCCAGCAGCTTGGTACGGGAGGGGAACAATGAGCAGTTCTTC
CDR3: CASSLVREGNNEQFF

J: TRBJ1-2
V: TRBV19
D: TRBD1
size: NA
DNA: TGTGCCAGTAGCGACAGGGTGGATGGCTACACCTTC
CDR3: CASSDRVDGYTF

J: TRBJ2-7
V: TRBV5-1
D: NA
size: NA
DNA: TGCGCCAGCAGCTTGGACAGGTACGAGCAGTACTTC
CDR3: CASSLDRYEQYF

J: TRBJ1-2
V: TRBV5-1
D: NA
size: few
DNA: TGCGCCAGCAAAAAGGGGAGGGTTGAGTATGGCTACACCTTC
CDR3: CASKKGRVEYGYTF

J: TRBJ2-6
V: TRBV29-1
D: TRBD1
size: NA
DNA: TGCAGCGTGAACCAGGGGGCTGGGGCCAACGTCCTGACTTTC
CDR3: CSVNQGAGANVLTF

J: TRBJ2-7
V: TRBV9
D: NA
size: NA
DNA: TGTGCCAGCAGCGTAGATGCCGATCGCTACGAGCAGTACTTC
CDR3: CASSVDADRYEQYF